This T cell receptor (beta chain) was obtained from a study of blood T cells in healthy people across ages. Isolating PBMCs gave at least 7 million of these cells per sample. The CDR3 covers 15 residues. The germline V and J ends were trimmed by 4 bases and 2 bases, with 9 bases remaining between them. Germline values: CDR1 LGHDT, CDR2 YNNKEL (reference sequence). The authors ran a second PCR of 7 to 11 cycles using a sample-barcoded 5' primer and a J-beta primer mix. TCRdb analysed the 5' RACE reads with MiXCR anew, one entry per CDR3 protein. The data show 850,000 to 1,000,000 distinct CDR3 sequences, just over 50% seen once. Findings and caveats of the study: CMV status of donors was not determined, possibly confounding expanded clonotype changes. Strongly correlated with naive T cell percentage was TCR beta diversity.

Note on this clonotype: Its specificity is unknown.

The J gene is TRBJ2-6, the V gene TRBV3-1; D is uncertain. Specimen: blood. The sequence derives from a woman aged 60 to 75 in good health. CDR3 region: CASSPISAGANVLTF. CDR3 nucleotide sequence: TGTGCCAGCAGCCCGATCAGTGCTGGGGCCAACGTCCTGACTTTC.